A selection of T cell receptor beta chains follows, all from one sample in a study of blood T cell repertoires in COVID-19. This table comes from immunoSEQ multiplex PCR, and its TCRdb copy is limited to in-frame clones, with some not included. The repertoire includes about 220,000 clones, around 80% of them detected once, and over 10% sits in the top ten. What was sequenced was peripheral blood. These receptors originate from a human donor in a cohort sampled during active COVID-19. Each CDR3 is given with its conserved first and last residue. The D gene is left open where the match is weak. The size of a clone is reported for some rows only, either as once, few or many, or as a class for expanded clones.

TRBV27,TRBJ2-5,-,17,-,CASSLEGIGSPGETQYF,TGTGCCAGCAGTTTAGAGGGTATTGGGTCCCCTGGGGAGACCCAGTACTTC
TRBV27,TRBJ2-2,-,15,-,CASSGLAKNTGELFF,TGTGCCAGCAGTGGGCTAGCGAAGAACACCGGGGAGCTGTTTTTT
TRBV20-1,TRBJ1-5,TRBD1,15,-,CSASGGQGFNQPQHF,TGCAGTGCTAGTGGAGGACAGGGCTTCAATCAGCCCCAGCATTTT
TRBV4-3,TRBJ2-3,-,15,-,CASSPLASDTDTQYF,TGCGCCAGCAGCCCCCTAGCGTCAGACACAGATACGCAGTATTTT
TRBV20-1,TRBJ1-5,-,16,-,CSASRLLPSSNQPQHF,TGCAGTGCTAGTCGACTGTTACCGTCCTCCAATCAGCCCCAGCATTTT
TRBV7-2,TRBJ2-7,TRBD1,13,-,CASSLAGQGEQYF,TGTGCCAGCAGCTTAGCCGGACAGGGGGAGCAGTACTTC
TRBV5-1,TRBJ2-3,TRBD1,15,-,CASSLPGGRTDTQYF,TGCGCCAGCAGCTTGCCAGGGGGTAGGACAGATACGCAGTATTTT
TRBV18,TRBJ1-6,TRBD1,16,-,CASSLGTGRKVSPLHF,TGTGCCAGCTCACTTGGGACAGGGAGGAAAGTTTCACCCCTCCACTTT
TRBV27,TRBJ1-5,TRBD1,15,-,CASRPGTVSNQPQHF,TGTGCCAGCAGGCCCGGGACAGTTAGCAATCAGCCCCAGCATTTT
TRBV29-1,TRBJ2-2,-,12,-,CSVEPGTGELFF,TGCAGCGTTGAACCGGGGACCGGGGAGCTGTTTTTT
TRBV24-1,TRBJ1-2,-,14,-,CATSPAGGYYGYTF,TGTGCCACCAGTCCGGCTGGGGGGTACTATGGCTACACCTTC
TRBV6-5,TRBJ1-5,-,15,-,CASSPWDMGNQPQHF,TGTGCCAGCAGTCCCTGGGACATGGGCAATCAGCCCCAGCATTTT
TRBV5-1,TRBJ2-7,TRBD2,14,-,CASSETSGLYEQYF,TGCGCCAGCAGCGAAACTAGCGGGCTCTACGAGCAGTACTTC
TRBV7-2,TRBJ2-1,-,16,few,CASSLGRRVAYNEQFF,TGTGCCAGCAGCTTAGGGCGGCGGGTCGCGTACAATGAGCAGTTCTTC
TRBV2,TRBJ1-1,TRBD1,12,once,CASREQGTEAFF,TGTGCCAGCAGGGAACAGGGGACTGAAGCTTTCTTT
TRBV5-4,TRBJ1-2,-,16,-,CASSSDTGRGAYGYTF,TGTGCCAGCAGCTCAGACACAGGGAGGGGGGCCTATGGCTACACCTTC